Below are 10 T cell receptor beta chains sequenced from a single sample in a study of blood T cell repertoires in COVID-19. Produced via immunoSEQ multiplex PCR; TCRdb's table is partial and in-frame only. In the table there are around 430,000 clones, around 88% of which are singletons. Source material: peripheral blood. The receptors stem from a woman between 45 and 65 years old with COVID-19, enrolled during active disease.

This sequence joins TRBV5-1 and TRBJ1-6; TRBD1 agrees at 8 bases. V gave up 0 bases and J gave up 7 bases; unmatched junction bases: 9. CDR1 is SGHRS, CDR2 YFSETQ, per germline. This CDR3 is built from 17 residues. The CDR3 sequence is CASSLVDFGQGNSPLHF. The CDR3 DNA is TGCGCCAGCAGCTTGGTAGATTTCGGACAGGGCAATTCACCCCTCCACTTT.

This rearrangement joins TRBV30 to TRBJ1-5, with 9 bases lining up with TRBD1. The CDR3 totals 15 residues. Germline lookup yields CDR1 GTSNPN and CDR2 SVGIG (reference sequence). J lost 5 bases, V lost 3 bases, and 8 bases had no gene match. CDR3 protein: CAWRARDREDQPQHF. The DNA for the CDR3 is TGTGCCTGGAGGGCGCGGGACAGGGAGGATCAGCCCCAGCATTTT.

The chain joins TRBV11-2 to TRBJ1-2; D ambiguous. Germline CDR1 reads SGHAT; CDR2 reads FQNNGV. The V and J ends lost 6 bases and 4 bases respectively, with 15 bases between them. This CDR3 contains 14 residues. The CDR3 sequence is CASRGLAGPYGYTF. CDR3 nucleotide sequence: TGTGCCAGCAGGGGTTTGGCAGGTCCCTATGGCTACACCTTC.

This rearrangement joins TRBV11-2 to TRBJ2-5; D might be TRBD2 (6 bases). The V gene lost 7 bases and the J gene lost 1 base, with 19 bases spanning the gap. The CDR3 extends over 16 amino acids. Germline V CDR1 and CDR2: SGHAT, FQNNGV. The CDR3 sequence is CASIRRGFGPQETQYF. In DNA, the CDR3 is TGTGCCAGCATCCGGAGGGGATTCGGGCCCCAAGAGACCCAGTACTTC.

The chain employs TRBV5-1 and TRBJ1-2; 7 bases map to TRBD1. The length of the CDR3 is 15 residues. After removal of 0 bases from V and 4 bases from J, the junction contained 6 bases not matched to a gene. The germline V gene encodes CDR1 SGHRS and CDR2 YFSETQ. CDR3 sequence: CASSLARGFSYGYTF. CDR3 sequence (DNA): TGCGCCAGCAGCTTGGCCAGGGGGTTCTCCTATGGCTACACCTTC.

The rearrangement uses TRBV6-5 and TRBJ2-7; possibly TRBD1 for D (8 bases). The CDR3 totals 14 residues. V was shortened by 5 bases and J by 5 bases, with 16 bases between the two germline ends. CDR1 is MNHEY, CDR2 SVGAGI, per germline. The CDR3 sequence: CASSTWTGRDEQYF. The DNA for the CDR3 is TGTGCCAGCAGTACCTGGACAGGGAGGGACGAGCAGTACTTC.

J is TRBJ2-7 and V is TRBV10-3, with 11 positions matching TRBD2. Germline V CDR1 and CDR2: ENHRY, SYGVKD. CDR3 length equals 14 residues. J gave up 3 bases and V 3 bases, and 1 base lay outside the gene matches. The CDR3 coding sequence is TGTGCCATCAGTGACGGGACTAGCGGCTACGAGCAGTACTTC. Its protein product is CAISDGTSGYEQYF.

The DNA for the CDR3 is TGTGCCAGCAGCCGAACGGGACTAGCGGGTTTAAACACAGATACGCAGTATTTT. It specifies CASSRTGLAGLNTDTQYF. V and J are TRBV13 and TRBJ2-3, with 12 bases aligning to TRBD2. CDR3 length: 18 residues. J gave up 2 bases and V 5 bases, and 11 bases lay outside the gene matches. Germline CDR1 reads PRHDT; CDR2 reads FYEKMQ (reference sequence).

The chain has TRBV3-1 (or the pseudogene TRBV3-2) and TRBJ2-3; D may be TRBD2 (5 bases). Germline V gene data show CDR1 as LGHDT and CDR2 as YNNKEL (reference sequence). This CDR3 has 13 amino acids. The V and J ends lost 3 bases and 6 bases respectively, with 10 bases between them. The CDR3 nucleotides read TGTGCCAGCAGCCAGCTAGCCGGGGATACGCAGTATTTT. The encoded protein is CASSQLAGDTQYF.

V usage is TRBV3-1 (or the pseudogene TRBV3-2) and J usage is TRBJ2-4; TRBD2 might be the D (6 bases). V was shortened by 1 base and J by 0 bases, with 10 bases between the two germline ends. This CDR3 is 16 amino acids long. Germline V CDR1 and CDR2: LGHDT, YNNKEL (reference sequence). The CDR3: CASSQGAGLAKNIQYF. The CDR3 bases are TGTGCCAGCAGCCAAGGAGCGGGCTTAGCCAAAAACATTCAGTACTTC.